This T cell receptor beta chain originates from a study of PD-1 blockade in classical Hodgkin lymphoma (TCRdb year 2020). In the study overall: To define a peripheral blood immune signature of response to PD-1 blockade in classical Hodgkin lymphoma, the study combined TCR beta sequencing with CyTOF.

Points on this clone: Its antigen is unknown. No much larger clone exists at a distance of one base, and base qualities are not known.

Paper-wide results and their limitations: The study covered only a single clinical trial cohort, and the causes of the repertoire differences, possibly disease activity or prior therapy, were still not defined. Baseline TCR diversity was reported to be lower in newly diagnosed patients than in healthy donors, and even lower in relapsed/refractory patients.

The CDR3 covers 16 residues, taking in both the cysteine and the phenylalanine. Only CDR3 DNA remains: 48 bases, in frame from the first base. The germline V gene specifies SGHTA as CDR1 and FQGNSA as CDR2. Trimming leaves V shorter by 1 base and J shorter by 5 bases, with the junction holding 7 bases beyond the gene matches. Genomic DNA was isolated using the Qiagen DNeasy kit from unsorted PBMCs as well as from negatively selected CD4+ and CD8+ fractions. TCR beta CDR3 regions were amplified by immunoSEQ multiplex PCR using primers annealing to V and J segments. A synthetic immune receptor repertoire was used to minimize amplification bias, and any remaining bias was removed computationally after sequencing. The published analysis was carried out like this. Repertoire diversity was quantified as the Shannon entropy index using custom Python scripts. Unsorted, CD4+ and CD8+ repertoires were examined separately, except in combined analyses, for which CD4+ and CD8+ sequences were merged in silico. Sourced from immuneACCESS, this table was stored by TCRdb with only in-frame sequences that have V and J called. A share of the clones is absent; for the studies checked, an unresolved V gene accounts for under half, and the remainder has no known explanation. V and J calls and clone size are given by that table; D and trimming were obtained from the DNA. The sample records roughly 27,000 clones, 89% of which are singletons. Of the sample, roughly 0.35% falls within the top ten clones.

Per the publication, the time point label means: newly diagnosed, previously untreated cHL patient sample. Magnetic negative selection with a Miltenyi CD4+ T cell isolation kit was used to purify CD4+ T cells from thawed PBMCs. As a comparison group for the relapsed/refractory trial patients, PBMCs were sequenced from patients with newly diagnosed, previously untreated classical Hodgkin lymphoma. Peripheral blood was collected in 8 mL Vacutainer Cell Preparation Tubes, from which PBMCs were isolated by centrifugation and then cryopreserved. Purified CD4+ and CD8+ fractions were prepared only for cases in which an additional PBMC sample was available. Magnetically labelled cells were removed on LS columns in a quadroMACS separator, and the flow-through was collected as the purified fraction.

This receptor was obtained from a human donor with classical Hodgkin lymphoma. The rearranged segments are TRBV7-2 and TRBJ2-2, with 7 junctional bases fitting TRBD2. Sequencing was carried out using CD4+ T cells from blood. The CDR3 has the sequence CASSLDSGGLTGELFF. The nucleotide sequence reads TGTGCCAGCAGCTTAGATTCGGGAGGTCTTACCGGGGAGCTGTTTTTT.